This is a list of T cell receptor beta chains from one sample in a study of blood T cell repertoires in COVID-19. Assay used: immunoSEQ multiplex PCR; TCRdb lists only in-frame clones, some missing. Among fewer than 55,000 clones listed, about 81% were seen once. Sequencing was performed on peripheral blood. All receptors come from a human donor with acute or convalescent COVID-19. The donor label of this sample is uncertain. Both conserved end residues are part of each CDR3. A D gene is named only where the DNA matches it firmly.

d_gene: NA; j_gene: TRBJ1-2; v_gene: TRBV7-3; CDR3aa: CASSLEGFYGYTF
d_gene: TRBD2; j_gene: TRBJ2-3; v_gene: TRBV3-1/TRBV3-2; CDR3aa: CASSQWTSVTDTQYF
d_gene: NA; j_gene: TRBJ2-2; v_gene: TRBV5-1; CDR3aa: CASSLTGSGATGELFF
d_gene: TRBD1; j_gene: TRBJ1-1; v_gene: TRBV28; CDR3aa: CASSPFGTAYTEAFF
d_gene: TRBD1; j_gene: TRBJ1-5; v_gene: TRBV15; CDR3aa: CATSRGTTGENQPQHF
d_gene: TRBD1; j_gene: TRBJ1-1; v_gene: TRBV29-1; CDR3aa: CSGGQGSVNTEAFF
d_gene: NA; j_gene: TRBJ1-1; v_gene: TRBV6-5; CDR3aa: CASGRLNTEAFF
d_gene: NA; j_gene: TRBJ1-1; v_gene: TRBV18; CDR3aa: CASSPLGTWAFF
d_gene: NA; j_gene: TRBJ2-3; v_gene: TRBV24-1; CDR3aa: CATRDTTSTDTQYF
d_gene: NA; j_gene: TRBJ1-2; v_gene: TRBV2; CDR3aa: CASRRQVTTPSYGYTF
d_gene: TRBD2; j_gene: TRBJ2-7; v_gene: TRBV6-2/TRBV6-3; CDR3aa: CASSFPVLAGDFSYEQYF
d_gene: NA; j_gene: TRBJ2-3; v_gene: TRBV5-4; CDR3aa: CASSLRNRASADTQYF
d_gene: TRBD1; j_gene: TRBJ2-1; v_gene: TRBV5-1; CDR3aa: CASSLAGQGALNEQFF
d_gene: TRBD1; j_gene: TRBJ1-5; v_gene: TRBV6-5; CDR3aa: CASSYSRDSNQPQHF
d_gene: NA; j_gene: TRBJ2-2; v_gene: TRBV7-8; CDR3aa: CASSSVGGTNTGELFF
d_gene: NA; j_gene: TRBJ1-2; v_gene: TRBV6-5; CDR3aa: CASTWERRGYTF
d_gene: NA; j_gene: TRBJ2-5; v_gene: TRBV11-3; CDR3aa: CASRVSGQETQYF
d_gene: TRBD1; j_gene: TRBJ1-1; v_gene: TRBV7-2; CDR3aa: CASSLPGQGVITEAFF
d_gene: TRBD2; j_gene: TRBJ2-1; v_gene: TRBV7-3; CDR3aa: CASSLLSGGPVYEQFF
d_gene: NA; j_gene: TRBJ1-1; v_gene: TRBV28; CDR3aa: CASSPWGLGPEAFF
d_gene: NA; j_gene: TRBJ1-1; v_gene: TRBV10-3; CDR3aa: CAIKVKEQRAQGRGGTEAFF
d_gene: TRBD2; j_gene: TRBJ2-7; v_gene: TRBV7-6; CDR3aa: CASSPFGASGALRDSEQYF
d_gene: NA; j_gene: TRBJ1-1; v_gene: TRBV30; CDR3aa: CAWRVQATNTEAFF
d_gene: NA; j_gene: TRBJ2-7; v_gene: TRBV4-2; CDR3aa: CASSQGEGSGSEQYF
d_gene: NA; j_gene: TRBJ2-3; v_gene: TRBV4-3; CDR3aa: CASSQDLNTKITDTQYF
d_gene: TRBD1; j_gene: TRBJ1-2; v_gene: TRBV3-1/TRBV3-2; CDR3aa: CASSQRDRSPGGYTF
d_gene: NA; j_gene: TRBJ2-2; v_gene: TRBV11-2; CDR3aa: CASSLAPGAGELFF
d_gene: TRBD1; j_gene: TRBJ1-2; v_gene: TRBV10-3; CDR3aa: CAISEAGTGYSGIYGYTF
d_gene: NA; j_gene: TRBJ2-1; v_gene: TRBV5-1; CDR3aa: CASSLISGRARNEQFF
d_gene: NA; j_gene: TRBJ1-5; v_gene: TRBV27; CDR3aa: CASSLYGAGAQHF
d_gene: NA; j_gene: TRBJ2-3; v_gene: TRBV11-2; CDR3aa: CASSLGGSSTDTQYF
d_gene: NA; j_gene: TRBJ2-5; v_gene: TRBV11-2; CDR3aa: CASSLSTKETQYF
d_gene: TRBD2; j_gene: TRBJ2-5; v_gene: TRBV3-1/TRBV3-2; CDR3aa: CASSQDVGTSGGATQYF
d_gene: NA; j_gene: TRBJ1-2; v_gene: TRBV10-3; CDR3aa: CAISESASGGYGYTF
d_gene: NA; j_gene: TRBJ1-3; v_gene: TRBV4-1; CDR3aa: CASSQSGTGSGNTIYF
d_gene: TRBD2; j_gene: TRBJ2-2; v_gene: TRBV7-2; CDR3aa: CASSFAGGRFNTGELFF
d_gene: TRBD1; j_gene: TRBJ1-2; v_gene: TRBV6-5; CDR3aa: CASKLATGGGYGYTF
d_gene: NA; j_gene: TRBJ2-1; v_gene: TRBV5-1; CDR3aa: CASSRVGGSWEAGPLIPEQFF
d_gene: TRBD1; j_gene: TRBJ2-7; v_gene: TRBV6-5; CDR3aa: CASSYSTPGGEQYF
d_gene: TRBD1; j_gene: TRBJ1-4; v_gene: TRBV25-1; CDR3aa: CASRDRGTTNEKLFF